This passage covers 5 T cell receptor beta chains from one sample sequenced in a study of CD8+ T cells in alopecia areata. Following extraction, RNA underwent reverse transcription to cDNA, which served as the sequencing template. Some clones are missing from TCRdb's copy, which holds only in-frame ones; the method was immunoSEQ multiplex PCR. The sample contains about 120,000 clones, about 50% of which appear only once. Described treatment: oral pan-JAK inhibitor, 5-10 mg twice daily. Sample: CD4+ T cells sorted from blood, taken at week 4, from a patient treated with tofacitinib. These receptors were obtained from a human donor with alopecia areata.

This clone was seen only a few times. The chain links TRBV6-1 to TRBJ1-1; D possibly corresponds to TRBD1 (5 bases). CDR1 and CDR2 from the germline V gene are MNHNS and SASEGT. V gave up 7 bases and J gave up 7 bases, with 22 bases separating them. This CDR3 has 15 residues. The CDR3 sequence is CASIWGRTGAGEAFF. The CDR3 nucleotides read TGTGCCAGCATATGGGGCAGGACGGGTGCCGGTGAAGCTTTCTTT.

This chain links TRBV29-1 with TRBJ2-5; D possibly corresponds to TRBD2 (7 bases). Trimming pared 8 bases from V and 4 bases from J, leaving 17 bases between. CDR1 and CDR2 (germline): SQVTM, ANQGSEA. The CDR3 consists of 13 residues. CDR3 residues: CSLGGLLRETQYF. CDR3 DNA: TGCAGCCTCGGGGGGCTTTTGAGAGAGACCCAGTACTTC.

This clone was seen more than once but under ten times. This sequence joins TRBV7-9 and TRBJ2-5, with 7 bases matching TRBD1. Germline V gene lookup returns CDR1 SEHNR and CDR2 FQNEAQ (reference sequence). This CDR3 comprises 14 residues. V lost 5 bases, J lost 5 bases, and 8 bases stayed unmatched. DNA for the CDR3: TGTGCCAGCAGCCCAAGACAGGGCGGCGAGACCCAGTACTTC. As protein: CASSPRQGGETQYF.

This chain uses TRBV2 with TRBJ2-7; TRBD1 is a possible D gene (5 bases). Per the germline V gene, CDR1 is SNHLY and CDR2 is FYNNEI. V dropped 5 bases and J dropped 5 bases, with 19 bases sitting between them. This CDR3 region has 15 residues. This chain's CDR3 is CASSRRQRTADEQYF. DNA of the CDR3: TGTGCCAGCAGTCGCCGACAGCGAACCGCCGACGAGCAGTACTTC. The full variable domain, rest sourced from reference TRBV2 and TRBJ2-7, is EPEVTQTPSHQVTQMGQEVILRCVPISNHLYFYWYRQILGQKVEFLVSFYNNEISEKSEIFDDQFSVERPDGSNFTLKIRSTKLEDSAMYFCASSRRQRTADEQYFGPGTRLTVT.

A few counts support this clone. The CDR3 bases are TGCAGCGTTGTAGGGCAGCTCTCCTATGGCTACACCTTC. This gives the protein CSVVGQLSYGYTF. The V call is TRBV29-1, the J call TRBJ1-2; no clear D gene. The V gene's germline CDR1 is SQVTM and CDR2 ANQGSEA. The CDR3 is made up of 13 amino acids. Trimming pared 4 bases from V and 4 bases from J, leaving 13 bases between.